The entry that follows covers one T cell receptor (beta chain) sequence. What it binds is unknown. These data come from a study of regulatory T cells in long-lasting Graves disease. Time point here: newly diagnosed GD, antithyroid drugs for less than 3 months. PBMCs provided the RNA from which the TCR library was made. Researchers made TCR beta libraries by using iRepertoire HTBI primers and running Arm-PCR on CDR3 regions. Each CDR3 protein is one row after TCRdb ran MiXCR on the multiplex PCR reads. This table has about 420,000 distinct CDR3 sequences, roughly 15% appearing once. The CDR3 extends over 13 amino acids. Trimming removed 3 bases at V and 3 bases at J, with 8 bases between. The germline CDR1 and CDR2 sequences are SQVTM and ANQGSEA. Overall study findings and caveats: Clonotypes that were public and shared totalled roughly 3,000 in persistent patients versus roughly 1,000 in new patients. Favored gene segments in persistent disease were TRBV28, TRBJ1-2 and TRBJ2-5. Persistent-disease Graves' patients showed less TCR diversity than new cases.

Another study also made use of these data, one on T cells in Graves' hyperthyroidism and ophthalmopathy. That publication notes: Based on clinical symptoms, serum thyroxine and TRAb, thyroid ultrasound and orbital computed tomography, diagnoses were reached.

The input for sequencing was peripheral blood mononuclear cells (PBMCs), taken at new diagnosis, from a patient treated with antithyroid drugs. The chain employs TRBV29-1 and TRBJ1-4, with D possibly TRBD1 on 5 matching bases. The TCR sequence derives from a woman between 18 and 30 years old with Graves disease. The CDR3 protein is CSVEQGPNEKLFF. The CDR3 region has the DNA TGCAGCGTTGAGCAGGGCCCTAATGAAAAACTGTTTTTT. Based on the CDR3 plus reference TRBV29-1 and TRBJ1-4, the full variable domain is SAVISQKPSRDICQRGTSLTIQCQVDSQVTMMFWYRQQPGQSLTLIATANQGSEATYESGFVIDKFPISRPNLTFSTLTVSNMSPEDSSIYLCSVEQGPNEKLFFGSGTQLSVL.